This T cell receptor (beta chain) is drawn from a study of blood T cell repertoires in COVID-19. Overall study: Donors in the United States, Italy and Spain gave samples during acute or convalescent COVID-19.

There are 14 residues in the CDR3. The V and J ends lost 1 base and 3 bases respectively, with 8 bases between them. Germline lookup yields CDR1 SGHDT and CDR2 YYEEEE. Authors' data handling: Scientists estimated how many nucleated cells there were by amplifying reference gene primers. The table came from immunoSEQ multiplex PCR; TCRdb's copy has only in-frame clones and leaves some out. That table is the source of V, J and clone size, and D and trimming were worked out from the DNA. The table records fewer than 150,000 clones, 84% of them present only once. The sequence derives from a woman of 80 years or more in a cohort sampled during active or convalescent COVID-19. The chain employs TRBV5-6 and TRBJ1-5; unclear D gene. Sequencing was carried out using peripheral blood. Written as DNA, the CDR3 is TGTGCCAGCAGCTTGCTCGGGGACAATCAGCCCCAGCATTTT. Its protein is CASSLLGDNQPQHF.